Sequencing of this T cell receptor beta chain was carried out in a study of monozygotic twins with inflammatory bowel disease. Findings and caveats of the study: With others, IBD patients shared fewer clonotypes than healthy twins did, especially with disease activity. With inverse Simpson as the measure, TCRbeta diversity was lower in IBD patients than in healthy co-twins.

Each sample's cDNA came from eight separate reactions. Template switching appended UMIs that held a 6-nucleotide sample barcode. TCRdb reanalyzed the 5' RACE reads and collapses them to one entry per CDR3 protein, without DNA. The table lists 150,000 to 200,000 distinct CDR3 sequences, with approximately 2.5% in the top ten. In the case of this clonotype: The antigen is unknown.

CDR1 and CDR2 (germline): SEHNR, FQNEAQ (reference sequence). The CDR3 is 15 residues long. The chain carries TRBV7-9 and TRBJ2-1; TCRdb selects TRBD2, and the lack of DNA leaves this call unchecked. The sequenced material came from blood. The origin of this receptor is a human donor with ulcerative colitis or Crohn's disease, or a healthy co-twin of an affected twin (not recorded which). CDR3 loop: CASNVPGLAGAEQFF.